The clone carrying this T cell receptor (beta chain) was seen repeatedly, ten times or more. The record originates from a study of regulatory T cells in long-lasting Graves disease. Sequencing libraries for TCR beta were prepared with iRepertoire HTBI primers and Arm-PCR of CDR3 regions. TCRdb ran MiXCR on the multiplex PCR reads and lists one entry per CDR3 protein. The sample has roughly 610,000 distinct CDR3 sequences, around 16% seen once. J lost 10 bases, V lost 2 bases, and 10 bases had no gene match. CDR1 is SEHNR and CDR2 is FQNEAQ in the germline V gene (reference sequence). The CDR3 is made up of 15 amino acids. Time point here: newly diagnosed GD, antithyroid drugs for less than 3 months. PBMCs were the source of the RNA used for TCR sequencing. These records were also assigned to another study, of T cells in Graves' hyperthyroidism and ophthalmopathy.

This receptor was obtained from a man in his late teens or twenties with Graves disease. Sequencing used peripheral blood mononuclear cells (PBMCs), obtained at new diagnosis, from a patient treated with antithyroid drugs. This rearrangement joins TRBV7-9 to TRBJ2-5; the match to TRBD2 covers 10 bases. In nucleotides, the CDR3 is TGTGCCAGCAGCTTACCTCAGACAGGGACTAGCGTCCAGTACTTC. This gives the protein CASSLPQTGTSVQYF.